The 27 T cell receptor beta chains listed next were all sequenced from one sample in a study of blood T cell repertoires in COVID-19. Measured with immunoSEQ multiplex PCR; TCRdb has only the in-frame clones, and not every one. The sample carries approximately 89,000 clones, more than 80% recorded once. Sample: peripheral blood. The receptors were sampled from an elderly woman with acute or convalescent COVID-19.

V gene TRBV7-9 combines with J gene TRBJ2-1; D unclear. Trimming shortened V by 3 bases and J by 5 bases, and 11 bases separated the two germline ends. Per the germline V gene, CDR1 is SEHNR and CDR2 is FQNEAQ (reference sequence). This CDR3 is 14 amino acids long. CDR3 region: CASSFKTSNNEQFF. The DNA for the CDR3 is TGTGCCAGCAGCTTCAAAACCAGTAACAATGAGCAGTTCTTC.

The gene calls are TRBV19 and TRBJ1-5; D is uncertain. V shed 7 bases and J shed 3 bases, with 13 bases lying between them. Germline V gives CDR1 LNHDA, CDR2 SQIVND (reference sequence). This CDR3 is built from 14 residues. The CDR3 loop reads CASKSGTDNQPQHF. The CDR3 DNA follows: TGTGCCAGTAAGAGTGGAACAGACAATCAGCCCCAGCATTTT.

The chain uses TRBV18 and TRBJ2-7, with TRBD2 matching 11 bases. This CDR3 is built from 16 residues. Germline V gene data show CDR1 as KGHSH and CDR2 as LQKENI. With 4 bases clipped from V and 5 bases from J, the junction kept 10 bases outside the gene matches. CDR3 sequence reads: CASSRGLAGGPDEQYF. In nucleotides, the CDR3 is TGTGCCAGCTCACGGGGATTAGCGGGAGGGCCCGACGAGCAGTACTTC. Full variable domain (remainder filled in from reference TRBV18 and TRBJ2-7): NAGVMQNPRHLVRRRGQEARLRCSPMKGHSHVYWYRQLPEEGLKFMVYLQKENIIDESGMPKERFSAEFPKEGPSILRIQQVVRGDSAAYFCASSRGLAGGPDEQYFGPGTRLTVT.

This clone has a count of ten or more. The chain recombines TRBV29-1 with TRBJ2-1; D not certain. The CDR3 has 12 amino acids. V was clipped by 7 bases and J by 8 bases, with 15 bases between them. Looked up from germline, CDR1 is SQVTM and CDR2 is ANQGSEA. CDR3 residues: CSARPQVDEQFF. CDR3 sequence (DNA): TGCAGCGCCCGTCCCCAGGTGGATGAGCAGTTCTTC.

V and J are TRBV5-5 and TRBJ1-1, with 10 bases lining up with TRBD1. CDR1 and CDR2 from the germline V gene are SGHKS and YYEKEE (reference sequence). J was trimmed by 1 base and V by 4 bases; bases with no gene match: 10. The CDR3 is 17 amino acids. The CDR3 DNA reads TGTGCCAGCAGCAAAATGGGACAGGGGACAGCGAACACTGAAGCTTTCTTT. It translates to CASSKMGQGTANTEAFF.

The chain employs TRBV5-4 and TRBJ1-2; 9 bases are a match to TRBD1. The CDR3 is made up of 17 amino acids. V shed 3 bases and J 4 bases; nucleotides not matched to a gene: 13. Germline CDR1 SGHNT, CDR2 YYREEE (reference sequence). CDR3 DNA: TGTGCCAGCAGCTCGGGACAGGGATGGCTGTTGGCCTATGGCTACACCTTC. Amino acid sequence: CASSSGQGWLLAYGYTF.

The CDR3 region has the DNA TGTGCCAGCAGTCCACACTCTGGGGCCAACGTCCTGACTTTC. This sequence encodes CASSPHSGANVLTF. The V call is TRBV6-2 or TRBV6-3, the J call TRBJ2-6; D remains ambiguous. Germline CDR1 and CDR2: MNHEY and SVGEGT. The CDR3 runs to 14 residues. V was trimmed by 5 bases and J by 0 bases, leaving 5 bases between them.

V usage is TRBV18 and J usage is TRBJ2-5; TRBD1 matches 7 bases. The CDR3 totals 16 residues. V lost 3 bases, J lost 2 bases, and 9 bases stayed unmatched. Germline CDR1 KGHSH, CDR2 LQKENI. CDR3 DNA: TGTGCCAGCTCACCCCTCCCTGGGACAGATCAAGAGACCCAGTACTTC. Encoded protein: CASSPLPGTDQETQYF.

The chain carries TRBV27 and TRBJ2-7, with 10 nucleotides matching TRBD2. Germline V gives CDR1 MNHEY, CDR2 SMNVEV (reference sequence). V was pared by 3 bases and J by 6 bases, with 5 bases of the junction left unmatched. The CDR3 spans 14 residues. CDR3 sequence (DNA): TGTGCCAGCAGTTTCGGAAGCGGGGGGGCCGAGCAGTACTTC. Protein sequence: CASSFGSGGAEQYF.

Only one count was recorded for this clone. The chain is built from TRBV19 and TRBJ2-7, with a tentative D call TRBD1 (6 bases). The CDR3 spans 16 residues. Germline CDR1 is LNHDA and CDR2 is SQIVND (reference sequence). The germline V and J ends were trimmed by 1 base and 2 bases, with 15 bases remaining between them. The CDR3 sequence is CASSIVQGRATYEQYF. CDR3 coding DNA: TGTGCCAGTAGTATAGTTCAGGGGCGGGCAACCTACGAGCAGTACTTC.

This clone has more than one count but fewer than ten. The genes are TRBV6-5 and TRBJ1-6; 9 bases map to TRBD1. There are 14 residues in the CDR3. After removal of 5 bases from V and 8 bases from J, the junction contained 4 bases not matched to a gene. CDR1 is MNHEY and CDR2 is SVGAGI in the germline V gene. For the CDR3, the DNA is TGTGCCAGCAGTCTGACAGGGGGTTATTCACCCCTCCACTTT. Its translation: CASSLTGGYSPLHF.

The J gene is TRBJ2-5, the V gene TRBV5-1; the D gene is possibly TRBD1 (5 bases). CDR3 length equals 14 residues. Trimming took off 2 bases at V and 0 bases at J, with 8 bases between the two ends. Germline CDR1 SGHRS, CDR2 YFSETQ. CDR3 sequence: CASSFQGDQETQYF. The CDR3 DNA sequence: TGCGCCAGCAGCTTCCAGGGCGACCAAGAGACCCAGTACTTC.

The V call is TRBV7-3, the J call TRBJ2-3; the match to TRBD2 covers 11 bases. Germline V gene data show CDR1 as SGHTA and CDR2 as FQGTGA. The CDR3 is made up of 14 amino acids. V dropped 5 bases and J dropped 5; count of bases not matched to a gene: 3. CDR3 protein: CASSPGLAGDTQYF. The CDR3 DNA follows: TGTGCCAGCAGCCCAGGACTAGCGGGAGATACGCAGTATTTT.

The V and J genes are TRBV7-8 and TRBJ1-6; D is ambiguous. Trimming cost V 1 base and J 0 bases, with 4 bases left between them. The germline CDR1 and CDR2 sequences are SGHVS and FQNEAQ. The CDR3 runs 15 residues. The CDR3 is CASSLESSYNSPLHF. DNA for the CDR3: TGTGCCAGCAGCTTAGAGAGCTCCTATAATTCACCCCTCCACTTT.

The chain uses TRBV21-1 and TRBJ2-3; the tabulated D call, TRBD1, remains unverified against the DNA. TRBV21-1 is a pseudogene segment. The CDR3 is 15 amino acids. The DNA for the CDR3 is TGTGCCAGCACTTTATTTGGACAGTTCACAGATACGCAGTATTTT. Translation gives CASTLFGQFTDTQYF.

The gene calls are TRBV11-3 and TRBJ2-7, with 10 bases that match TRBD2. This CDR3 has 15 residues. Germline-derived CDR1 and CDR2 are SGHNT and YENEEA. Trimming took 4 bases from V and 0 from J; bases not matched to a gene: 3. DNA of the CDR3: TGTGCCAGCAGCTCTTCTAGCGGGGGCTCCTACGAGCAGTACTTC. Translated: CASSSSSGGSYEQYF.

The chain couples TRBV2 to TRBJ2-7; D remains unclear. Trimming removed 3 bases from V and 0 bases from J, with 12 bases in between. The CDR3 runs to 15 residues. Germline loops: CDR1 SNHLY, CDR2 FYNNEI. CDR3 amino acids: CASSEAGLSSYEQYF. The DNA of the CDR3 is TGTGCCAGCAGTGAGGCAGGCCTAAGCTCCTACGAGCAGTACTTC.

This clone was recorded a few times. The rearrangement links TRBV19 to TRBJ2-3, with 9 positions matching TRBD2. CDR1 LNHDA and CDR2 SQIVND come from the germline V gene (reference sequence). After removal of 7 bases from V and 0 bases from J, the junction contained 17 bases not matched to a gene. This CDR3 is 19 amino acids long. The CDR3 nucleotides read TGTGCCAGTATGGGCATGGGGTGGCTAGCGGGAACTAGCACAGATACGCAGTATTTT. Protein sequence: CASMGMGWLAGTSTDTQYF.

This chain links TRBV18 with TRBJ2-5; 11 positions match TRBD2. V shed 4 bases, J shed 0 bases, and the junction held 10 bases outside the gene matches. Germline-derived CDR1 and CDR2 are KGHSH and LQKENI. The CDR3 length is 18 residues. The CDR3 nucleotides are TGTGCCAGCTCACGCTTCTCCGGGACTAGCGGAGACCAAGAGACCCAGTACTTC. As protein: CASSRFSGTSGDQETQYF.

This chain joins TRBV6-6 and TRBJ1-1, with 7 bases that match TRBD1. CDR1 is MNHNY and CDR2 is SVGAGI in the germline V gene (reference sequence). The CDR3 loop spans 15 amino acids. Trimming cost V 6 bases and J 3 bases; bases outside gene matches: 10. CDR3 coding DNA: TGTGCCAGCAGCCCCTGGACAGGCGAGTACACTGAAGCTTTCTTT. This encodes CASSPWTGEYTEAFF.

The chain is built from TRBV19 and TRBJ2-1; D is undetermined. Trimming stripped 3 bases from V and 10 bases from J, with 7 bases between. Germline values: CDR1 LNHDA, CDR2 SQIVND (reference sequence). The CDR3 loop spans 11 amino acids. The CDR3 protein is CASSIGREQFF. The CDR3 DNA is TGTGCCAGTAGTATCGGCAGGGAGCAGTTCTTC.

The V call is TRBV10-3, the J call TRBJ2-3; tentative D call: TRBD1 (6 bases). Germline V gene data show CDR1 as ENHRY and CDR2 as SYGVKD. V was pared by 0 bases and J by 10 bases, with 14 bases between. The CDR3 length is 14 residues. CDR3 protein: CAISESTTGSAQYF. CDR3 coding DNA: TGTGCCATCAGTGAGTCGACCACAGGGTCGGCGCAGTATTTT.

The V and J genes are TRBV19 and TRBJ2-2, with D tentatively TRBD1 (6 bases). Germline loops: CDR1 LNHDA, CDR2 SQIVND (reference sequence). V was pared by 10 bases and J by 1 base, with 13 bases between. The CDR3 consists of 14 residues. Here the CDR3 reads CAIRQVGNTGELFF. DNA for the CDR3: TGTGCCATCCGACAGGTGGGGAACACCGGGGAGCTGTTTTTT.

The chain has TRBV19 and TRBJ1-2; D is perhaps TRBD1 (5 bases). Germline loops: CDR1 LNHDA, CDR2 SQIVND (reference sequence). Trimming cost V 5 bases and J 4 bases, with 8 bases left between them. The CDR3 runs to 12 residues. CDR3 in DNA: TGTGCCAGTAGTTTTGGGGCCTATGGCTACACCTTC. Translation: CASSFGAYGYTF.

The chain employs TRBV12-5 and TRBJ2-7; TRBD2 matches at 10 bases. V shed 6 bases and J 0 bases; nucleotides not matched to a gene: 2. There are 14 residues in the CDR3. CDR1 is LGHNT and CDR2 is FRNRAP in the germline V gene. The CDR3 DNA is TGTGCTAGTGGGCGGACTAGCGGCTCCTACGAGCAGTACTTC. It codes for CASGRTSGSYEQYF. The variable domain in full, with the rest retrieved from reference TRBV12-5 and TRBJ2-7, is DARVTQTPRHKVTEMGQEVTMRCQPILGHNTVFWYRQTMMQGLELLAYFRNRAPLDDSGMPKDRFSAEMPDATLATLKIQPSEPRDSAVYFCASGRTSGSYEQYFGPGTRLTVT.

The CDR3 coding sequence is TGCGCCAGCAGCCCCCGGACTAGCGGGAGAACAGATACGCAGTATTTT. Encoded protein: CASSPRTSGRTDTQYF. The rearrangement links TRBV5-1 to TRBJ2-3, with 13 bases identical to TRBD2. Germline CDR1 is SGHRS and CDR2 is YFSETQ. Trimming cost V 4 bases and J 3 bases; bases outside gene matches: 5. The CDR3 loop spans 16 amino acids.

The genes are TRBV29-1 and TRBJ2-3; 9 bases are shared with TRBD1. Germline CDR1 SQVTM, CDR2 ANQGSEA. The CDR3 totals 14 residues. Trimming removed 3 bases from V and 4 bases from J; junction bases left unmatched: 5. The CDR3 sequence: CSVEDRGGADTQYF. CDR3 in DNA: TGCAGCGTTGAGGACAGGGGAGGGGCAGATACGCAGTATTTT.